The 24 T cell receptor beta chains below come from one sample, sequenced in a study of identical twins. Via MiXCR, TCRdb re-called the 5' RACE reads, giving one row per CDR3 protein. The sample lists approximately 190,000 distinct CDR3 sequences; approximately 15% were seen once. The same data also contributed to another study, on T cells expressing NK-cell markers.

Sequenced: CD8+ T cells sorted from blood. Receptor source: a woman under 30 in good health.

This clonotype has at least ten counts. The V and J genes are TRBV12-3 or TRBV12-4 and TRBJ2-7; 9 positions match TRBD1. The CDR3 sequence is 13 residues long. The trim removed 6 bases at V and 6 bases at J, leaving 6 bases unmatched. The CDR3: CASSLGQGTEQYF. DNA for the CDR3: TGTGCCAGCAGCCTCGGACAGGGGACCGAGCAGTACTTC.

The rearrangement joins TRBV7-8 to TRBJ2-7; D perhaps matches TRBD1 (6 bases). Per the germline V gene, CDR1 is SGHVS and CDR2 is FQNEAQ. V was trimmed by 2 bases and J by 5 bases, leaving 16 bases between them. The CDR3 totals 15 residues. Here the CDR3 reads CASSLFQGPSNEQYF. The CDR3 nucleotides are TGTGCCAGCAGCTTATTCCAGGGGCCGTCAAACGAGCAGTACTTC. Full variable domain (outside the CDR3, taken from reference TRBV7-8 and TRBJ2-7): GAGVSQSPRYKVAKRGQDVALRCDPISGHVSLFWYQQALGQGPEFLTYFQNEAQLDKSGLPSDRFFAERPEGSVSTLKIQRTQQEDSAVYLCASSLFQGPSNEQYFGPGTRLTVT.

The DNA for the CDR3 is TGTGCCAGTAGTCGACCGGGACTAGAAGGCGAGCAGTACTTC. Its protein product is CASSRPGLEGEQYF. The gene calls are TRBV19 and TRBJ2-7; TRBD2 matches at 8 bases. The length of the CDR3 is 14 residues. CDR1 and CDR2 from the germline V gene are LNHDA and SQIVND (reference sequence). J was trimmed by 6 bases and V by 5 bases; bases with no gene match: 9. Drawing the rest from reference TRBV19 and TRBJ2-7, the complete variable domain is DGGITQSPKYLFRKEGQNVTLSCEQNLNHDAMYWYRQDPGQGLRLIYYSQIVNDFQKGDIAEGYSVSREKKESFPLTVTSAQKNPTAFYLCASSRPGLEGEQYFGPGTRLTVT.

The CDR3 spells CASSPYSEAFF. CDR3 DNA sequence: TGTGCCAGCAGCCCATATTCTGAAGCTTTCTTT. The chain combines TRBV11-2 with TRBJ1-1; no reliable D call. The germline V and J ends were trimmed by 5 bases and 6 bases, with 7 bases remaining between them. Germline lookup yields CDR1 SGHAT and CDR2 FQNNGV. The CDR3 has 11 residues.

This rearrangement joins TRBV28 to TRBJ2-3; D is unclear. The V end lost 3 bases, the J end lost 4 bases, and 14 bases lay between the germline ends. Looked up from germline, CDR1 is MDHEN and CDR2 is SYDVKM. This CDR3 has 15 residues. CDR3: CASSLFGSEADTQYF. The CDR3 DNA sequence: TGTGCCAGCAGTTTGTTCGGATCGGAAGCAGATACGCAGTATTTT.

V is TRBV7-6 and J is TRBJ2-3; TRBD1 matches 9 bases. This CDR3 region has 15 residues. Losses at the gene ends were 5 bases for V and 8 bases for J; bases not matched to a gene: 11. From germline, CDR1 is SGHVS and CDR2 FNYEAQ. CDR3 region: CASSPGQGFYGTQYF. The DNA of the CDR3 is TGTGCCAGCAGCCCGGGACAGGGTTTTTACGGTACGCAGTATTTT.

This clonotype has a handful of counts. The chain carries TRBV12-3 or TRBV12-4 and TRBJ1-1, with 8 bases lining up with TRBD1. The length of the CDR3 is 14 residues. V gave up 7 bases and J gave up 2 bases; unmatched junction bases: 6. The CDR3 DNA is TGTGCCAGCAAAGACAGGGGTTTCAACACTGAAGCTTTCTTT. It codes for CASKDRGFNTEAFF.

CDR3 sequence reads: CAIMVGIGTGELFF. Here the CDR3 DNA reads TGTGCCATCATGGTAGGGATTGGCACCGGGGAGCTGTTTTTT. The gene calls are TRBV10-3 and TRBJ2-2, with D hard to call. Trimming took 7 bases from V and 4 from J, leaving 13 bases between them. The V gene's germline CDR1 is ENHRY and CDR2 SYGVKD. The CDR3 runs 14 residues.

This clonotype has a handful of counts. The chain combines TRBV7-9 with TRBJ2-2; D remains ambiguous. Germline V lookup: CDR1 SEHNR, CDR2 FQNEAQ (reference sequence). The CDR3 length is 16 residues. Trimming shortened V by 4 bases and J by 7 bases, and 19 bases separated the two germline ends. The CDR3 spells CASSSLGWRSSGELFF. In nucleotides, the CDR3 is TGTGCCAGCAGCTCGCTGGGTTGGCGGTCAAGCGGGGAGCTGTTTTTT.

This clonotype was found once. V is TRBV4-2 and J is TRBJ2-6; 8 bases are a match to TRBD1. Trimming cost V 9 bases and J 3 bases; bases outside gene matches: 13. The CDR3 has 17 residues. Germline CDR1 and CDR2: LGHNA and YNFKEQ. In nucleotides, the CDR3 is TGTGCCAGGAGTCCTGGACAGGGTGGGATTGGGGCCAACGTCCTGACTTTC. It translates to CARSPGQGGIGANVLTF.

Only a few counts were recorded for this clonotype. The gene calls are TRBV7-9 and TRBJ2-7; 8 bases are a match to TRBD2. Germline V gene sequence: CDR1 SEHNR, CDR2 FQNEAQ (reference sequence). Losses at the gene ends were 5 bases for V and 3 bases for J; bases not matched to a gene: 12. This CDR3 is built from 16 residues. CDR3 DNA: TGTGCCAGCAGCCCTCCAGGCGGGGGGAATTACTACGAGCAGTACTTC. This translates into CASSPPGGGNYYEQYF.

The table lists this clonotype with many counts. The genes are TRBV6-5 and TRBJ2-1; TRBD1 matches at 11 bases. From germline, CDR1 is MNHEY and CDR2 SVGAGI. With 4 bases clipped from V and 7 bases from J, the junction kept 9 bases outside the gene matches. The CDR3 sequence is 16 residues long. The CDR3 sequence is CASSSFGTGGENEQFF. For the CDR3, the DNA is TGTGCCAGCAGTTCCTTCGGGACAGGGGGTGAGAATGAGCAGTTCTTC.

Only a few counts were recorded for this clonotype. The chain uses TRBV9 and TRBJ1-6, with D unclear. Germline CDR1 reads SGDLS; CDR2 reads YYNGEE. V was trimmed by 0 bases and J by 0 bases, leaving 7 bases between them. There are 16 residues in the CDR3. DNA of the CDR3: TGTGCCAGCAGCGTAGCAGAGAGCTCCTATAATTCACCCCTCCACTTT. Translating it yields CASSVAESSYNSPLHF. Full variable domain (rest looked up from reference TRBV9 and TRBJ1-6): DSGVTQTPKHLITATGQRVTLRCSPRSGDLSVYWYQQSLDQGLQFLIQYYNGEERAKGNILERFSAQQFPDLHSELNLSSLELGDSALYFCASSVAESSYNSPLHFGNGTRLTVT.

This chain links TRBV24-1 with TRBJ1-5; D call uncertain. The germline V gene has CDR1 KGHDR and CDR2 SFDVKD. The V end was cut by 4 bases, the J end by 4 bases, with 4 bases between. This CDR3 comprises 12 residues. CDR3 bases: TGTGCCACCAGTGAGGGGAATCAGCCCCAGCATTTT. Protein product: CATSEGNQPQHF.

The sample holds a few counts of this clonotype. The chain recombines TRBV6-2 or TRBV6-3 with TRBJ2-3; D is uncertain. The CDR3 has 12 amino acids. Germline V gene sequence: CDR1 MNHEY, CDR2 SVGEGT. Trimming shortened V by 7 bases and J by 6 bases, and 11 bases separated the two germline ends. CDR3 in amino acids: CASKDPQDTQYF. The CDR3 DNA reads TGTGCCAGCAAAGACCCACAGGATACGCAGTATTTT.

This clonotype was seen a handful of times. The chain couples TRBV5-1 to TRBJ2-2, with 8 bases that match TRBD1. Germline CDR1 is SGHRS and CDR2 is YFSETQ. The CDR3 spans 14 residues. V was clipped by 2 bases and J by 6 bases; unmatched bases: 3. CDR3 residues: CASSFRDRPGELFF. DNA of the CDR3: TGCGCCAGCAGCTTCCGGGACAGGCCCGGGGAGCTGTTTTTT.

This chain uses TRBV27 with TRBJ2-3, with TRBD1 as a possible D gene (5 bases). CDR1 and CDR2 (germline): MNHEY, SMNVEV (reference sequence). The CDR3 extends over 13 amino acids. Trimming stripped 0 bases from V and 8 bases from J, with 9 bases between. DNA of the CDR3: TGTGCCAGCAGTTTATCGGGGCAGCCTACGCAGTATTTT. Its protein is CASSLSGQPTQYF.

The rearrangement joins TRBV5-1 to TRBJ2-7; the D gene is possibly TRBD2 (5 bases). Germline V gene sequence: CDR1 SGHRS, CDR2 YFSETQ. V was pared by 5 bases and J by 6 bases, with 15 bases between. The CDR3 totals 13 residues. This chain's CDR3 is CASRYTSVSEQYF. The CDR3, as DNA: TGCGCCAGCAGATATACTAGTGTGAGCGAGCAGTACTTC.

This clonotype was recorded a few times. This sequence joins TRBV20-1 and TRBJ2-1; D is undetermined. The CDR3 length is 11 residues. Trimming removed 5 bases at V and 4 bases at J, with 6 bases between. CDR1 is DFQATT, CDR2 SNEGSKA, per germline (reference sequence). CDR3 in amino acids: CSAPRYNEQFF. For the CDR3, the DNA is TGCAGTGCTCCCCGGTACAATGAGCAGTTCTTC.

This clonotype was found a few times. This chain links TRBV5-1 with TRBJ2-1; maybe TRBD2 (5 bases). The CDR3 sequence is 11 residues long. V lost 0 bases and J 16 bases, leaving 11 bases between the germline ends. CDR1 and CDR2 (germline): SGHRS, YFSETQ. The CDR3 DNA follows: TGCGCCAGCAGCTTGGGGGGAGAGAAATTCTTC. Amino acids: CASSLGGEKFF.

The chain has TRBV12-3 or TRBV12-4 and TRBJ2-5, with TRBD1 identical over 7 bases. With 5 bases clipped from V and 3 bases from J, the junction kept 6 bases outside the gene matches. The CDR3 is made up of 14 amino acids. The CDR3 DNA reads TGTGCCAGCAGTCGTCCGGGACAGAAAGAGACCCAGTACTTC. It translates to CASSRPGQKETQYF.

This clonotype was detected a few times. This chain links TRBV10-2 with TRBJ1-2, with 9 positions matching TRBD1. The CDR3 spans 13 residues. Germline values: CDR1 WSHSY, CDR2 SAAADI. V dropped 6 bases and J dropped 8; count of bases not matched to a gene: 7. CDR3 sequence (DNA): TGCGCCAGCAGCCAGAAAACAGGGGGCGGCTACACCTTC. Its translation: CASSQKTGGGYTF.

This clonotype was picked up a small number of times. CDR3 amino acids: CASKSRYGGEDTQYF. CDR3 bases: TGTGCCAGTAAGAGCCGTTACGGCGGGGAGGATACGCAGTATTTT. This chain links TRBV11-2 with TRBJ2-3; D is perhaps TRBD2 (6 bases). CDR3 length equals 15 residues. Germline CDR1 is SGHAT and CDR2 is FQNNGV. Trimming pared 9 bases from V and 6 bases from J, leaving 22 bases between.

V gene TRBV29-1 combines with J gene TRBJ2-5; 9 nucleotides line up with TRBD1. The CDR3 contains 14 residues. J lost 4 bases, V lost 6 bases, and 9 bases had no gene match. The V gene's germline CDR1 is SQVTM and CDR2 ANQGSEA. CDR3 DNA: TGCAGCGTCCTAAAGGGACAGGGCGTAGAGACCCAGTACTTC. It specifies CSVLKGQGVETQYF.